Below are 15 T cell receptor beta chains sequenced from a single sample in a study of PD-1 blockade in classical Hodgkin lymphoma. Sequencing was performed with immunoSEQ multiplex PCR; in TCRdb, only in-frame clones are kept and a portion is missing. Here the sample spans under 30,000 clones, about three quarters being singletons. Every one of the patients relapsed after autologous stem cell transplantation (brentuximab vedotin exposure was variable). It was by magnetic negative selection that CD4+ T cells were purified from thawed PBMCs. The sample here was CD4+ T cells from blood, taken at baseline. The receptors were gathered from a human donor with classical Hodgkin lymphoma.

This clone was observed a few times. The rearrangement joins TRBV5-6 to TRBJ1-2; D gene ambiguous. Trimming stripped 3 bases from V and 4 bases from J, with 10 bases between. CDR1 is SGHDT and CDR2 is YYEEEE in the germline V gene. This CDR3 is built from 13 residues. The CDR3 DNA follows: TGTGCCAGCAGCTATGGCAGCTTCTATGGCTACACCTTC. Translated: CASSYGSFYGYTF. The complete variable domain, with remaining parts taken from reference TRBV5-6 and TRBJ1-2, reads DAGVTQSPTHLIKTRGQQVTLRCSPKSGHDTVSWYQQALGQGPQFIFQYYEEEERQRGNFPDRFSGHQFPNYSSELNVNALLLGDSALYLCASSYGSFYGYTFGSGTRLTVV.

The chain uses TRBV5-1 and TRBJ2-4; possible D gene TRBD2, 6 bases. The CDR3 runs to 17 residues. The germline gives CDR1 SGHRS, CDR2 YFSETQ. The germline V and J ends were trimmed by 5 bases and 7 bases, with 25 bases remaining between them. The CDR3, as DNA: TGCGCCAGCAGTAAACTACTAACGGTCGGCAGCGGGAACATTCAGTACTTC. Its protein product is CASSKLLTVGSGNIQYF.

The chain employs TRBV7-3 and TRBJ2-2, with 8 bases lining up with TRBD2. In germline, CDR1 is SGHTA, CDR2 FQGTGA. CDR3 length: 16 amino acids. Trimming removed 6 bases from V and 6 bases from J; junction bases left unmatched: 12. CDR3 protein: CASRHQSGGKAGELFF. In DNA form, the CDR3 reads TGTGCCAGCAGACACCAGAGCGGGGGAAAAGCCGGGGAGCTGTTTTTT.

V usage is TRBV28 and J usage is TRBJ2-7, with D possibly TRBD1 on 5 matching bases. CDR3 length: 13 residues. Germline CDR1 is MDHEN and CDR2 is SYDVKM. Written as DNA, the CDR3 is TGTGCTACGACAGCGTCCGCTTTTGACGAGCAGTACTTC. Translated: CATTASAFDEQYF.

The rearrangement links TRBV6-5 to TRBJ1-4; TRBD1 agrees at 8 bases. Looked up from germline, CDR1 is MNHEY and CDR2 is SVGAGI. The junction had 6 bases not matched to a gene; V was cut back by 5 bases and J by 7 bases. The CDR3 loop spans 14 amino acids. The CDR3 coding sequence is TGTGCCAGCAGTGACAGGGGTACCGGTGAAAAACTGTTTTTT. Residues: CASSDRGTGEKLFF.

This chain connects TRBV30 to TRBJ2-3, with 12 bases lining up with TRBD2. The CDR3 loop spans 16 amino acids. CDR1 and CDR2 (germline): GTSNPN, SVGIG (reference sequence). The V gene end was trimmed by 1 base and the J gene end by 6 bases; junction bases not matched to a gene: 8. The CDR3 loop is CAWSGSSGGALDTQYF. The CDR3 DNA follows: TGTGCCTGGAGTGGCTCTAGCGGGGGGGCCTTGGATACGCAGTATTTT. The full variable domain, its missing parts supplied by reference TRBV30 and TRBJ2-3, is SQTIHQWPATLVQPVGSPLSLECTVEGTSNPNLYWYRQAAGRGLQLLFYSVGIGQISSEVPQNLSASRPQDRQFILSSKKLLLSDSGFYLCAWSGSSGGALDTQYFGPGTRLTVL.

The chain uses TRBV7-3 and TRBJ1-1; no definite D call. Per germline, CDR1 SGHTA and CDR2 FQGTGA. The V end lost 1 base, the J end lost 0 bases, and 15 bases lay between the germline ends. CDR3 length: 17 amino acids. The chain's CDR3 is CASSLNFRPGMNTEAFF. The CDR3 nucleotides read TGTGCCAGCAGCTTAAATTTTAGACCGGGAATGAACACTGAAGCTTTCTTT. Full variable domain (missing parts from reference TRBV7-3 and TRBJ1-1): GAGVSQTPSNKVTEKGKYVELRCDPISGHTALYWYRQSLGQGPEFLIYFQGTGAADDSGLPNDRFFAVRPEGSVSTLKIQRTERGDSAVYLCASSLNFRPGMNTEAFFGQGTRLTVV.

The chain links TRBV29-1 to TRBJ1-1, with D uncertain. Trimming removed 4 bases from V and 8 bases from J, with 17 bases in between. This CDR3 spans 13 amino acids. Germline loops: CDR1 SQVTM, CDR2 ANQGSEA. The chain's CDR3 is CSVGGSMDLEAFF. Here the CDR3 DNA reads TGCAGCGTTGGAGGCTCTATGGATTTAGAAGCTTTCTTT.

The chain combines TRBV10-3 with TRBJ1-3; D uncertain. Germline V lookup: CDR1 ENHRY, CDR2 SYGVKD. There are 13 residues in the CDR3. V was cut by 3 bases and J by 1 base, with 4 bases left in between. CDR3 bases: TGTGCCATCAGTGATAGTTCTGGAAACACCATATATTTT. It specifies CAISDSSGNTIYF.

This clone appeared a single time. This chain uses TRBV11-2 with TRBJ2-4, with D tentatively TRBD1 (6 bases). Germline V CDR1 and CDR2: SGHAT, FQNNGV. This CDR3 spans 14 amino acids. Trimming cost V 5 bases and J 4 bases, with 12 bases left between them. The CDR3 protein is CASSPQGQKNIQYF. The CDR3 DNA is TGTGCCAGCAGCCCGCAGGGGCAGAAAAACATTCAGTACTTC.

This clone was seen just once. V and J are TRBV19 and TRBJ2-3, with D perhaps TRBD2 (5 bases). Between the trimmed V and J ends, which lost 7 bases and 8 bases, there was a span of 22 bases. This CDR3 contains 15 residues. Germline V gene data show CDR1 as LNHDA and CDR2 as SQIVND (reference sequence). For the CDR3, the DNA is TGTGCCAGTAACGGGGATCTTACCCCGGACGGTACGCAGTATTTT. Protein sequence: CASNGDLTPDGTQYF. The full variable domain, its missing parts supplied by reference TRBV19 and TRBJ2-3, is DGGITQSPKYLFRKEGQNVTLSCEQNLNHDAMYWYRQDPGQGLRLIYYSQIVNDFQKGDIAEGYSVSREKKESFPLTVTSAQKNPTAFYLCASNGDLTPDGTQYFGPGTRLTVL.

The CDR3 reads CASSQTTGLGYEQYF. The CDR3 nucleotides are TGTGCCAGCAGCCAAACCACAGGGTTAGGGTACGAGCAGTACTTC. This chain connects TRBV16 to TRBJ2-7; possibly TRBD1 for D (6 bases). Trimming shortened V by 2 bases and J by 4 bases, and 15 bases separated the two germline ends. CDR3 size: 15 residues. Germline lookup yields CDR1 KGHSY and CDR2 FQNENV.

This chain connects TRBV29-1 to TRBJ2-3; D remains ambiguous. This CDR3 is 11 amino acids long. With 3 bases removed from V and 6 bases from J, the gap between germline ends came to 7 bases. CDR1 and CDR2 (germline): SQVTM, ANQGSEA. CDR3 amino acids: CSVEMGDTQYF. CDR3 sequence (DNA): TGCAGCGTTGAGATGGGTGATACGCAGTATTTT.

The CDR3: CASSSPSNQPQHF. For the CDR3, the DNA is TGTGCCAGCAGCTCCCCGTCCAATCAGCCCCAGCATTTT. This chain links TRBV7-2 with TRBJ1-5, with D unclear. Germline loops: CDR1 SGHTA, CDR2 FQGNSA. Deletions cut 4 bases from V and 3 bases from J, with 7 bases between. This CDR3 is 13 amino acids long.

This chain uses TRBV30 with TRBJ2-1; possibly TRBD2 for D (5 bases). CDR3 length: 13 amino acids. V dropped 4 bases and J dropped 6 bases, with 13 bases sitting between them. CDR1 and CDR2 from the germline V gene are GTSNPN and SVGIG (reference sequence). The CDR3 region is CAWKDFGGNEQFF. DNA of the CDR3: TGTGCCTGGAAGGATTTTGGAGGCAATGAGCAGTTCTTC.